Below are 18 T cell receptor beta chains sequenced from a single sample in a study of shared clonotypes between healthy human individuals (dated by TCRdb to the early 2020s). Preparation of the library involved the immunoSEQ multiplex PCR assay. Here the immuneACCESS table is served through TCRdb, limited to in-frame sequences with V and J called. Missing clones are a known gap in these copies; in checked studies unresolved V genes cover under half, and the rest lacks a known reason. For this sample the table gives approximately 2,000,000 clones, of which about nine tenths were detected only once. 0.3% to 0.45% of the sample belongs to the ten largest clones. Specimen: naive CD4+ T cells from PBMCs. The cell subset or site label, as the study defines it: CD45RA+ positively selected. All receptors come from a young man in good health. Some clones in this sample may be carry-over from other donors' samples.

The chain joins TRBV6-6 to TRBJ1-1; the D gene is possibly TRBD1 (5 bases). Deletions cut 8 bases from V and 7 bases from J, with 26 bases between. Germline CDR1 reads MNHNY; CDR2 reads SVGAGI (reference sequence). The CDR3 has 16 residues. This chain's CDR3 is CASGGQVGVHDREAFF. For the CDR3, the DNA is TGTGCCAGCGGCGGCCAAGTAGGGGTGCACGACCGTGAAGCTTTCTTT.

CDR3 in amino acids: CASSLVRTSGRQWETQYF. The CDR3, as DNA: TGTGCCAGCAGCTTAGTTCGCACTAGCGGGAGACAATGGGAGACCCAGTACTTC. The J gene is TRBJ2-5, the V gene TRBV7-2; 11 bases align to TRBD2. CDR3 length: 18 residues. The V segment lost 1 base and the J segment 5 bases; nucleotides outside the gene matches: 12. Germline V gives CDR1 SGHTA, CDR2 FQGNSA.

In DNA, the CDR3 is TGTGCCAGTAGCCAGCCCGTGCTAGGGGTTAGCAATCAGCCCCAGCATTTT. It encodes CASSQPVLGVSNQPQHF. The chain joins TRBV19 to TRBJ1-5; perhaps TRBD1 as D (5 bases). The V end lost 6 bases, the J end lost 0 bases, and 18 bases lay between the germline ends. The CDR3 loop spans 17 amino acids. Germline CDR1 reads LNHDA; CDR2 reads SQIVND (reference sequence).

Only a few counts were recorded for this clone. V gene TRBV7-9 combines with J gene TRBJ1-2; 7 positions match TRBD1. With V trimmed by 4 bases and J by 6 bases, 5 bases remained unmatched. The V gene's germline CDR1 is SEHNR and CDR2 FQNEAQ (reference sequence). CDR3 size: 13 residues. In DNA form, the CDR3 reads TGTGCCAGCAGCTCAGAGGGACAGCATGGCTACACCTTC. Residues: CASSSEGQHGYTF.

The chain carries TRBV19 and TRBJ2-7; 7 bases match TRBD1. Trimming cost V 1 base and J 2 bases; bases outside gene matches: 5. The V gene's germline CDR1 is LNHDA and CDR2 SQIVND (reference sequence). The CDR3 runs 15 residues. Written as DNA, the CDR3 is TGTGCCAGTAGTATAGTCCGGACAGGAGCCTACGAGCAGTACTTC. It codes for CASSIVRTGAYEQYF.

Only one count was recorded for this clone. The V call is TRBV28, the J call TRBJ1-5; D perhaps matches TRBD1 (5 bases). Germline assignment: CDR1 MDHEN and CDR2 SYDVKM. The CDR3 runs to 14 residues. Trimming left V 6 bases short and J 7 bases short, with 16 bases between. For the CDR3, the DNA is TGTGCCAGCAGCCTTGGGGGGGTAGGGCAGCCCCAGCATTTT. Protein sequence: CASSLGGVGQPQHF.

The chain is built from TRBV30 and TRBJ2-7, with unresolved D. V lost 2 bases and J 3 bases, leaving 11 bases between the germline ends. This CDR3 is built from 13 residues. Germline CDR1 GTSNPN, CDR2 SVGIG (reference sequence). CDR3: CAWSRLGLYEQYF. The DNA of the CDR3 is TGTGCCTGGAGTCGCTTAGGGCTCTACGAGCAGTACTTC. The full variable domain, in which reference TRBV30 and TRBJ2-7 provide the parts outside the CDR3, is SQTIHQWPATLVQPVGSPLSLECTVEGTSNPNLYWYRQAAGRGLQLLFYSVGIGQISSEVPQNLSASRPQDRQFILSSKKLLLSDSGFYLCAWSRLGLYEQYFGPGTRLTVT.

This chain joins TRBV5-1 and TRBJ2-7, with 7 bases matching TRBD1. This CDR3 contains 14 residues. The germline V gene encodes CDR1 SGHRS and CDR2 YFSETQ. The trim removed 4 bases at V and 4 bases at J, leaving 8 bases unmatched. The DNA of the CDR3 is TGCGCCAGCAGCACCGGGACAGCAAGATACGAGCAGTACTTC. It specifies CASSTGTARYEQYF.

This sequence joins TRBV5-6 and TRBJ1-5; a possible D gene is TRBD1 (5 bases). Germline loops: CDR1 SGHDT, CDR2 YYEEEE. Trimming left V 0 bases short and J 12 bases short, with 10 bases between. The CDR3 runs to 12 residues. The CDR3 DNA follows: TGTGCCAGCAGCTTGGTGTGGGGGGGCCAGCATTTT. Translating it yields CASSLVWGGQHF.

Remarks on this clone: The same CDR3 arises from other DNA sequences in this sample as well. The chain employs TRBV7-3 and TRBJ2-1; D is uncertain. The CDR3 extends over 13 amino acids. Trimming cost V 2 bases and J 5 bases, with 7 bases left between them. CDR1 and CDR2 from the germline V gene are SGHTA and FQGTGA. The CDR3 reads CASSLAENNEQFF. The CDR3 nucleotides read TGTGCCAGCAGCTTAGCAGAAAACAATGAGCAGTTCTTC.

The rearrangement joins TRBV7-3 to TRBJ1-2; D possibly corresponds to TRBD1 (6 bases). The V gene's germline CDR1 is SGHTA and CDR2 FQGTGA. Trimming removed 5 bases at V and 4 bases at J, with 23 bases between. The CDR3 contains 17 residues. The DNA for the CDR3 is TGTGCCAGCAGCCCAAGGGTTGGGGACACCCTCCCCTATGGCTACACCTTC. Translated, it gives CASSPRVGDTLPYGYTF.

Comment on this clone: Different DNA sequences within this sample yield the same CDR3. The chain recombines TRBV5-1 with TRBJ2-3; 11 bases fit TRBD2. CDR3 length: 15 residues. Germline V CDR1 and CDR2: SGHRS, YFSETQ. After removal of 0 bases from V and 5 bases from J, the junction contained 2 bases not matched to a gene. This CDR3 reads CASSLDGTSGDTQYF. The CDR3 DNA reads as TGCGCCAGCAGCTTGGATGGGACTAGCGGAGATACGCAGTATTTT.

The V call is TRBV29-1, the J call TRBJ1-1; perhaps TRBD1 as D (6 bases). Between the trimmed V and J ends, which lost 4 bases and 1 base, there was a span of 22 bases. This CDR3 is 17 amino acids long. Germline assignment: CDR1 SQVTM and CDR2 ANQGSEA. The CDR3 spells CSVGGLQGWNENTEAFF. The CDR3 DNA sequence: TGCAGCGTTGGGGGATTACAGGGATGGAACGAGAACACTGAAGCTTTCTTT.

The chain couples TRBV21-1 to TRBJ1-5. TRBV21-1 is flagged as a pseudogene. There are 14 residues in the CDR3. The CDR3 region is CASSVPLGNQPQHF. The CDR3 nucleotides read TGTGCCAGCAGCGTCCCCCTGGGCAATCAGCCCCAGCATTTT.

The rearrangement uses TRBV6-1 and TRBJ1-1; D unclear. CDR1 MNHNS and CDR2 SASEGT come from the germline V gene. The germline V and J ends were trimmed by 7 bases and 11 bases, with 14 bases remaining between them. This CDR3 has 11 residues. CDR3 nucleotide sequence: TGTGCCAGCACGATATTATTGAGGGCTTTCTTT. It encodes CASTILLRAFF.

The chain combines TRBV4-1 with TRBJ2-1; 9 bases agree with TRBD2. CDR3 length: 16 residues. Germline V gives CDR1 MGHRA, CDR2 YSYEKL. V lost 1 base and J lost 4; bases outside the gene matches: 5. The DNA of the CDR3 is TGCGCCAGCAGCCAAGTTAGCGGGAGCTTTTACAATGAGCAGTTCTTC. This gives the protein CASSQVSGSFYNEQFF.

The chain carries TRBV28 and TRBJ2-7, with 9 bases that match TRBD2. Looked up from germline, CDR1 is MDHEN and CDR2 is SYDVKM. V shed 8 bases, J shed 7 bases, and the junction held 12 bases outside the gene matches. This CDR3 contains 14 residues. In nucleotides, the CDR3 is TGTGCCAGCGAAGTAGCGGGAGTCCGTGAGGAGCAGTACTTC. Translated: CASEVAGVREEQYF. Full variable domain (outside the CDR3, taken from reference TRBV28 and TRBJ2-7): DVKVTQSSRYLVKRTGEKVFLECVQDMDHENMFWYRQDPGLGLRLIYFSYDVKMKEKGDIPEGYSVSREKKERFSLILESASTNQTSMYLCASEVAGVREEQYFGPGTRLTVT.

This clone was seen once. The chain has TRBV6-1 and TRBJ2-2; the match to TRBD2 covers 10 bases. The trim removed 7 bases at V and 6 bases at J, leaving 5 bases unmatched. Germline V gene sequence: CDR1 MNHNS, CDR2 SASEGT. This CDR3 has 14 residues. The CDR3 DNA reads TGTGCCAGCATGAGACTAGCGGGCCCCGGGGAGCTGTTTTTT. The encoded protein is CASMRLAGPGELFF.